The 32 T cell receptor delta chains listed next were all sequenced from one sample in a study of γδ T cells in repeated Plasmodium falciparum infection. TCRdb re-analyzed the multiplex PCR reads via CATT. The data hold around 86,000 delta-chain clones, with more than 1.4% observed a single time. Vgamma9/Vdelta2+ and Vdelta2-negative gammadelta T cells were flow-sorted from PBMC for bulk sequencing. Sequences were obtained from gamma-delta T cells from blood. These receptors were taken from a pool of human donors (malaria-infected and uninfected, not separated).

As to this clone: The amino acid sequence in TCRdb belongs to a much larger clone and departs from this DNA's translation at residue 7, likely a sequencing read error; the sequence shown is translated from the DNA. This CDR3 is CAMREGGWGYTYADKLIF. DNA of the CDR3: TGTGCAATGAGAGAGGGAGGTTGGGGATACACGTATGCCGATAAACTCATCTTT. The chain links TRAV14/DV4 to TRDJ1, with TRDD3 matching 8 bases. The J gene, missing from TCRdb, was assigned here through DNA to germline matching. The ends lost 0 bases at V and 3 bases at J; junction bases unmatched: 12. CDR1 is TSDPSYG, CDR2 QGSYDQQN, per germline (reference sequence). The CDR3 length is 18 residues.

Notes on this clone: The protein recorded in TCRdb matches a much larger clone and deviates from this DNA's translation at residue 11, suggesting a read error; the protein here is obtained by translating the DNA. The chain has TRDV3 and TRDJ2; D call uncertain. As TCRdb names no J gene, one was assigned here on the basis of a DNA match to germline. This CDR3 region has 15 residues. CDR1 is TVYSNPD and CDR2 is GDNSRS in the germline V gene (reference sequence). The CDR3 loop is CAFTFPTSLTVQLFF. DNA for the CDR3: TGTGCCTTTACATTTCCCACCTCGTTGACAGTACAACTCTTCTTT.

This clone showed up many times. This chain joins TRDV1 and TRDJ1, with 8 bases that match TRDD3. Germline loops: CDR1 TSWWSYY, CDR2 QGS. The CDR3 length is 20 residues. The J segment lost 0 bases and the V segment lost 0 bases, leaving 15 bases of the junction unmatched. The CDR3: CALGELPSILGVPYTDKLIF. The CDR3 coding sequence is TGTGCTCTTGGGGAACTCCCGTCCATACTGGGGGTCCCGTACACCGATAAACTCATCTTT.

Only a few counts were recorded for this clone. The likely explanation is a read error, given a far larger clone one base away. Other DNA sequences in this sample translate to the same CDR3. For the CDR3, the DNA is TGTGCCTGCGACACCTCATCTGAGATGTTTTTC. The encoded protein is CACDTSSEMFF. The chain has TRDV2 and TRDJ3, with D unresolved. No J gene is reported in TCRdb; it was inferred here by comparing the DNA with germline. Per germline, CDR1 GEAIGNYY and CDR2 EKD. The CDR3 sequence is 11 residues long.

A word on this clone: The mismatch at residue 4 between this DNA's translation and the TCRdb protein of a much larger clone likely reflects a read error; the protein shown is translated from the DNA. V gene TRDV2 combines with J gene TRDJ3, with D uncertain. The J gene, left out of TCRdb, was set here by checking the DNA against germline. The length of the CDR3 is 19 residues. V lost 5 bases, J lost 0 bases, and 19 bases lay in between. Looked up from germline, CDR1 is GEAIGNYY and CDR2 is EKD. This CDR3 is CACGTGGPLSSWDTRQMFF. DNA for the CDR3: TGTGCCTGTGGCACGGGTGGGCCCCTTAGCTCCTGGGACACCCGACAGATGTTTTTC.

A word on this clone: A far larger clone is a single base away, which makes a read error likely. At the DNA level, this CDR3 is encoded by other sequences in the same sample as well. The chain links TRDV2 to TRDJ1, with a possible D match to TRDD3 (5 bases). Germline CDR1 GEAIGNYY, CDR2 EKD. This CDR3 spans 16 amino acids. Here the CDR3 DNA reads TGTGCCTGTGTCCCTCTCTCTCAGGGGAACACCGATAAACTCATCTTC. Encoded protein: CACVPLSQGNTDKLIF.

In the case of this clone: This DNA translates differently at residue 15 from the TCRdb protein, which is that of a much larger clone; a read error is likely, and the protein shown is the DNA's own translation. The CDR3 bases are TGTGCTCTTGGGGGGCACAGAGGTCCTACGCCCTGGGGAGAGTCCACCGATAAACTCATCTTT. Protein product: CALGGHRGPTPWGESTDKLIF. V usage is TRDV1 and J usage is TRDJ1; D is tentatively TRDD2 or TRDD3 (6 bases each). CDR3 length: 21 amino acids. Germline values: CDR1 TSWWSYY, CDR2 QGS. The V end lost 4 bases, the J end lost 1 base, and 31 bases lay between the germline ends.

This clone has only a few counts. TCRdb attributes to this sequence the protein of a much larger clone, which differs from the DNA translation at residue 9; a read error is likely, and the protein displayed is translated from the DNA. This chain links TRDV2 with TRDJ1; D possibly corresponds to TRDD3 (6 bases). As TCRdb names no J gene, one was assigned here on the basis of a DNA match to germline. Germline-derived CDR1 and CDR2 are GEAIGNYY and EKD. V lost 0 bases to trimming and J lost 0 bases, with 28 bases between them. The CDR3 loop spans 21 amino acids. The CDR3, as DNA: TGTGCCTGTGACACCGGAATCTACACGCTGGGGACTCAGAGGTACACCGATAAACTCATCTTT. Translated: CACDTGIYTLGTQRYTDKLIF.

Points on this clone: TCRdb's listed protein matches a much larger clone and diverges from this DNA's translation at residue 11, likely through a read error; the protein shown comes from the DNA. The V gene is TRDV1, the J gene TRDJ2; 10 nucleotides align to TRDD3. In germline, CDR1 is TSWWSYY, CDR2 QGS. This CDR3 spans 21 amino acids. Losses at the gene ends were 0 bases for V and 6 bases for J; bases not matched to a gene: 19. The CDR3 loop is CALGELWPQPNTGGCPAQLFF. The DNA for the CDR3 is TGTGCTCTTGGGGAACTATGGCCCCAACCCAATACTGGGGGATGTCCAGCACAACTCTTCTTT.

This clone has just a few counts. It differs at one base from a far larger clone, so likely a read error. The sample carries other DNA sequences with the same CDR3. The rearrangement joins TRDV2 to TRDJ1; 8 bases fit TRDD3. Germline V gene sequence: CDR1 GEAIGNYY, CDR2 EKD. The CDR3 length is 19 residues. This CDR3 reads CACDPLPLLGGKYTDKLIF. The CDR3 nucleotides are TGTGCCTGTGATCCTCTCCCGCTACTGGGGGGGAAGTACACCGATAAACTCATCTTC.

To note about this clone: Only one base separates this from a far larger clonotype, so it likely reflects a read error. Within the sample, other DNA sequences also encode this same CDR3. The V and J genes are TRDV1 and TRDJ1; 7 bases match TRDD3. V lost 2 bases to trimming and J lost 2 bases; unmatched junction nucleotides: 11. Per the germline V gene, CDR1 is TSWWSYY and CDR2 is QGS. The CDR3 extends over 17 amino acids. As DNA, the CDR3 is TGTGCTCTTGGGGAAGTTTCCGTACTGGGGAAGACCGATAAACTCATCTTT. Residues: CALGEVSVLGKTDKLIF.

Comment on this clone: The protein held in TCRdb is that of a much larger clone and does not match this DNA's translation at residue 14, likely because of a read error; the protein shown is translated from the DNA. V usage is TRDV1 and J usage is TRDJ1; D is tentatively TRDD2 or TRDD3 (8 bases each). Here the J gene was assigned by germline matching of the DNA, as TCRdb has none. The CDR3 consists of 24 residues. V was trimmed by 0 bases and J by 1 base, leaving 36 bases between them. Germline CDR1 is TSWWSYY and CDR2 is QGS. CDR3 in amino acids: CALGELASYDNWGVRGSVTDKLIF. The CDR3 region has the DNA TGTGCTCTTGGGGAACTTGCTTCCTACGACAACTGGGGGGTACGGGGATCCGTCACCGATAAACTCATCTTT.

Worth noting for this clone: The protein given by TCRdb reflects a much larger clone and differs at residue 12 from this DNA's translation, likely from a read error; the protein shown is the DNA's translation. The V and J genes are TRDV1 and TRDJ1, with 9 positions matching TRDD3. The J gene, absent from TCRdb, was called here by matching the DNA to germline. Germline CDR1 TSWWSYY, CDR2 QGS. Losses at the gene ends were 0 bases for V and 0 bases for J; bases not matched to a gene: 14. CDR3 length equals 20 residues. This chain's CDR3 is CALGELRPDWGTKYTDKLIF. DNA for the CDR3: TGTGCTCTTGGGGAACTACGACCAGACTGGGGGACCAAGTACACCGATAAACTCATCTTT.

Notes on this clone: TCRdb attributes to this sequence the protein of a much larger clone, which differs from the DNA translation at residue 10; a read error is likely, and the protein displayed is translated from the DNA. CDR3 sequence: CACDTRGGDSTDKLIF. CDR3 nucleotide sequence: TGTGCCTGTGACACCCGTGGTGGGGACAGCACCGATAAACTCATCTTT. This rearrangement joins TRDV2 to TRDJ1; TRDD3 might be the D (5 bases). The J gene is absent in TCRdb and was assigned here via DNA matching to germline. The germline V gene has CDR1 GEAIGNYY and CDR2 EKD. V lost 0 bases and J lost 1, with 14 bases in between. This CDR3 spans 16 amino acids.

This clone was found a few times. A far more abundant clone sits one base away, making this likely a read error. This specimen includes other DNA sequences encoding the same CDR3. The rearrangement joins TRDV2 to TRDJ3; D remains ambiguous. The J gene is not listed in TCRdb, so it was assigned here from a DNA match to germline. From germline, CDR1 is GEAIGNYY and CDR2 EKD. Trimming shortened V by 1 base and J by 0 bases, and 9 bases separated the two germline ends. This CDR3 region has 17 residues. The DNA of the CDR3 is TGTGCCTGTGACACTGTAGGGAGCTCCTGGGACACCCGACAGATGTTTTTC. Its translation is CACDTVGSSWDTRQMFF.

At least ten counts were recorded for this clone. This DNA translates differently at residue 10 from the TCRdb protein, which is that of a much larger clone; a read error is likely, and the protein shown is the DNA's own translation. The chain's CDR3 is CALGALTTDRLIF. CDR3 DNA sequence: TGTGCTCTTGGGGCCCTAACCACCGATAGACTCATCTTT. The chain combines TRDV1 with TRDJ1; D is undetermined. The CDR3 has 13 residues. CDR1 is TSWWSYY, CDR2 QGS, per germline.

Remarks on this clone: This probably arose from a read error, given a far larger clone one base away. This specimen includes other DNA sequences encoding the same CDR3. The chain is built from TRDV1 and TRDJ1; 7 bases line up with TRDD3. This CDR3 has 16 amino acids. CDR1 and CDR2 (germline): TSWWSYY, QGS. In DNA form, the CDR3 reads TGTGCTCTTGGGGAAGAGGCGGATACGTGCACCGACAAACTCATCTTT. It specifies CALGEEADTCTDKLIF.

This clone was observed a few times. The protein held in TCRdb is that of a much larger clone and does not match this DNA's translation at residue 10, likely because of a read error; the protein shown is translated from the DNA. V usage is TRDV1 and J usage is TRDJ1; 8 nucleotides agree with TRDD3. CDR3 length equals 14 residues. V gave up 5 bases and J gave up 12 bases; unmatched junction bases: 14. CDR1 is TSWWSYY and CDR2 is QGS in the germline V gene. The CDR3 bases are TGTGCTCTTGGGACCGACTTACTGGGGGGTACAATCATCTTT. Translated: CALGTDLLGGTIIF.

Details on this clone: The protein in TCRdb stems from a much larger clone and differs at residue 9 from this DNA's translation, likely a read error; here the protein is translated from the DNA. This chain joins TRDV2 and TRDJ3; 8 bases align to TRDD3. The CDR3 is 19 amino acids. CDR1 and CDR2 from the germline V gene are GEAIGNYY and EKD. Trimming at V came to 0 bases and at J to 2 bases, leaving 8 bases not matched to a gene. The CDR3: CACDTGGICDTWDTRQMFF. For the CDR3, the DNA is TGTGCCTGTGACACCGGGGGGATATGCGATACCTGGGACACCCGACAGATGTTTTTC.

The genes are TRDV1 and TRDJ1; tentatively, D is TRDD2 or TRDD3 (5 bases each). The J gene, missing from TCRdb, was assigned here through DNA to germline matching. V was clipped by 1 base and J by 2 bases, with 26 bases between them. The germline V gene has CDR1 TSWWSYY and CDR2 QGS. There are 20 residues in the CDR3. The CDR3 region is CALGEHLPLPMGYGTDKLIF. CDR3 nucleotide sequence: TGTGCTCTTGGGGAACACCTACCGCTCCCGATGGGGTATGGAACCGATAAACTCATCTTT.

This clone was seen at least ten times. The protein in TCRdb stems from a much larger clone and differs at residue 13 from this DNA's translation, likely a read error; here the protein is translated from the DNA. V gene TRDV2 combines with J gene TRDJ3, with 7 nucleotides matching TRDD3. Since TCRdb gives no J gene, matching the DNA to germline was used here to assign it. V shed 2 bases, J shed 2 bases, and the junction held 17 bases outside the gene matches. The CDR3 sequence is 21 residues long. Germline V lookup: CDR1 GEAIGNYY, CDR2 EKD. CDR3 nucleotide sequence: TGTGCCTGTGACAAAGTAGCTCCCGGGGGATCTAGCCCCTGGGACACCCGACAGATGTTTTTC. Amino acid sequence: CACDKVAPGGSSPWDTRQMFF.

This clone was seen only a few times. The protein given by TCRdb reflects a much larger clone and differs at residue 11 from this DNA's translation, likely from a read error; the protein shown is the DNA's translation. This chain links TRDV1 with TRDJ1, with 12 bases identical to TRDD3. No J segment appears in TCRdb, so it was assigned here by matching the sequence to germline. CDR1 is TSWWSYY, CDR2 QGS, per germline. The CDR3 spans 23 residues. With 5 bases clipped from V and 2 bases from J, the junction kept 27 bases outside the gene matches. CDR3 coding DNA: TGTGCTCTTGGGAGAAGGGTAGTTACCCGAAGACTGGGGGATACTCCCAGTACCGATAAACTCATCTTT. Amino acid sequence: CALGRRVVTRRLGDTPSTDKLIF.

By its share, this clone is medium-sized (0.01 to 0.1%). Other DNA sequences from this sample encode an identical CDR3 as well. The chain employs TRDV1 and TRDJ1, with 7 bases aligning to TRDD3. Germline CDR1 and CDR2: TSWWSYY and QGS. The CDR3 runs 18 residues. Losses at the gene ends were 5 bases for V and 4 bases for J; bases not matched to a gene: 19. The CDR3 reads CALGSYRSIWGPLDKLIF. Here the CDR3 DNA reads TGTGCTCTTGGGTCTTACCGTTCCATCTGGGGGCCACTCGATAAACTCATCTTT.

This clone was detected a few times. The protein recorded in TCRdb matches a much larger clone and deviates from this DNA's translation at residue 12, suggesting a read error; the protein here is obtained by translating the DNA. The V segment is TRDV1, and no J call was made; TRDD3, the table's D call, lacks a check against the DNA. Germline values: CDR1 TSWWSYY, CDR2 QGS. The CDR3 consists of 21 residues. CDR3 DNA sequence: TGTGCTCTTGGGGAACTCAAAGGGTACTGGGGGGTACGAAATAGAGCCGATAAACTAATCTTT. Its protein product is CALGELKGYWGVRNRADKLIF.

Points on this clone: The protein that TCRdb holds for this DNA derives from a much larger clone and differs from the translated DNA at residue 4, which likely indicates a read error; the protein shown here is translated from the DNA. The V gene is TRDV1, the J gene TRDJ1; no definite D call. This CDR3 has 13 residues. V was shortened by 7 bases and J by 0 bases, with 9 bases between the two germline ends. Germline assignment: CDR1 TSWWSYY and CDR2 QGS. CDR3 bases: TGTGCTCTTGAGACAACACACACCGATAAACTCATCTTT. This encodes CALETTHTDKLIF.

About this clone itself: It is likely a read error: a sequence one base away is far more abundant. Other DNA sequences in the same sample also yield this CDR3. The chain has TRDV2 and TRDJ1, with 10 bases aligning to TRDD3. TCRdb supplies no J gene; here it was assigned by aligning the nucleotide sequence to germline. The V and J ends lost 4 bases and 2 bases, in that order; junction bases with no gene match: 9. Germline CDR1 reads GEAIGNYY; CDR2 reads EKD. This CDR3 region has 16 residues. CDR3 bases: TGTGCCTGTGATACCGGGGGATACGGGGCGACCGATAAACTCATCTTT. Amino acids: CACDTGGYGATDKLIF.

This clone appeared a few times. V and J are TRDV1 and TRDJ1; D uncertain. V shed 0 bases and J shed 5 bases, with 13 bases lying between them. Germline CDR1 reads TSWWSYY; CDR2 reads QGS. CDR3 size: 15 residues. This CDR3 reads CALGELVARVDKLIF. The DNA of the CDR3 is TGTGCTCTTGGGGAACTAGTCGCACGGGTGGATAAACTCATCTTT.

This clone was counted ten times or more. This chain connects TRDV1 to TRDJ1; TRDD3 aligns across 10 bases. This CDR3 has 18 residues. J was trimmed by 3 bases and V by 4 bases; bases with no gene match: 14. Germline V lookup: CDR1 TSWWSYY, CDR2 QGS. As DNA, the CDR3 is TGTGCTCTTGGGGTCCCTGGCGGAGGGGGATACGGCTCCGATAAACTCATCTTT. Its protein product is CALGVPGGGGYGSDKLIF.

Worth noting for this clone: This DNA translates differently at residue 4 from the TCRdb protein, which is that of a much larger clone; a read error is likely, and the protein shown is the DNA's own translation. This chain connects TRDV1 to TRDJ1, with 11 bases identical to TRDD3. In germline, CDR1 is TSWWSYY, CDR2 QGS. The CDR3 has 24 amino acids. The CDR3 loop reads CALVEQSYLPFELLGDKKVHKLIF. The CDR3 DNA is TGTGCTCTTGTGGAACAATCATACCTTCCCTTCGAACTACTGGGGGATAAAAAGGTTCATAAACTCATCTTT.

This clone was counted a few times. TCRdb shows a much larger clone's protein in place of this DNA's translation, and the two differ at residue 24, likely through a read error; the protein shown is translated from the DNA. The V call is TRDV1, the J call TRDJ1; 12 bases are a match to TRDD3. The J gene is absent in TCRdb and was assigned here via DNA matching to germline. Germline V gives CDR1 TSWWSYY, CDR2 QGS. The length of the CDR3 is 28 residues. The junction had 42 bases not matched to a gene; V was cut back by 0 bases and J by 7 bases. For the CDR3, the DNA is TGTGCTCTTGGGGAACTAAGGCCTACTACCTACTGGGGGATACCCCGTAATCTGCTAAATCCGAGGGCCGGTAAACTCATCTTT. Protein: CALGELRPTTYWGIPRNLLNPRAGKLIF.

This clone was detected many times. Other DNA variants within this sample encode the same CDR3. The rearrangement links TRDV1 to TRDJ2; 13 bases line up with TRDD3. The germline CDR1 and CDR2 sequences are TSWWSYY and QGS. V lost 2 bases, J lost 1 base, and 13 bases stayed unmatched. The CDR3 sequence is 21 residues long. Here the CDR3 DNA reads TGTGCTCTTGGGGAAGTCTTCCTGGACTGGGGGATACGCCTTTTGACAGCACAACTCTTCTTT. It encodes CALGEVFLDWGIRLLTAQLFF.

This clone showed up many times. A far larger clone lies a single base away; this is likely a read error. Other nucleotide sequences from this sample produce the same CDR3. For the V gene the call is TRDV2; the J gene has no call; TRDD3, as called in the table, went unchecked against the DNA. CDR1 GEAIGNYY and CDR2 EKD come from the germline V gene. CDR3 length: 15 amino acids. CDR3 DNA: TGTGCCTGTGACCTTCGGCTTGGGACTGGGGGGTGTTTTATCTTT. Its translation is CACDLRLGTGGCFIF.